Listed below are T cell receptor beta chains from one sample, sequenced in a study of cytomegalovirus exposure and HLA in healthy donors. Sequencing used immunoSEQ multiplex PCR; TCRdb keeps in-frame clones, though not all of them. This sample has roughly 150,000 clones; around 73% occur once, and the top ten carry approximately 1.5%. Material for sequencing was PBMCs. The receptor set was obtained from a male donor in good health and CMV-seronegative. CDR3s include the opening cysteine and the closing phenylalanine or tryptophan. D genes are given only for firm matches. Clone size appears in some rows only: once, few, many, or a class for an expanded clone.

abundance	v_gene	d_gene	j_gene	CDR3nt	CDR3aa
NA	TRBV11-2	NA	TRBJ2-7	TGTGCCAGCAGCTTAGAAGCGCCTCCCTACGAGCAGTACTTC	CASSLEAPPYEQYF
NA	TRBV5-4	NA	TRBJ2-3	TGTGCCAGCAGCTCCCCCCGGTCTCCCACAGATACGCAGTATTTT	CASSSPRSPTDTQYF
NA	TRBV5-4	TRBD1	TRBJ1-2	TGTGCCAGCAGCGCCGGGACAGGGGCGAGGAGCTACACCTTC	CASSAGTGARSYTF
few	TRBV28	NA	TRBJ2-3	TGTGCCAGCAGTGAGGGTCATACGCAGTATTTT	CASSEGHTQYF
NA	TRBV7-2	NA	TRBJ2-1	TGTGCCAGCAGTTTCCCCCCGGGACTGAACTACAATGAGCAGTTCTTC	CASSFPPGLNYNEQFF
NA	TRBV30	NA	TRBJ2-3	TGTGCCTGGAGTGTACTGACAGATACGCAGTATTTT	CAWSVLTDTQYF
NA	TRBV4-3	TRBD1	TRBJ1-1	TGCGCCAGCAGCCAAGACAGGGCAGGGGGGAACACTGAAGCTTTCTTT	CASSQDRAGGNTEAFF
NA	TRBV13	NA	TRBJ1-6	TGTGCCAGCAGTCTCAGGGATGACTCACCCCTCCACTTT	CASSLRDDSPLHF
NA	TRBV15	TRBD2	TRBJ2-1	TGTGCCACCAGCAGGGGGACTAGCGCCTCTCCAGAGCAGTTCTTC	CATSRGTSASPEQFF
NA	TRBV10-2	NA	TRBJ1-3	TGCGCCAGCTCGGGGGTTCCAGGCTCTGGAAACACCATATATTTT	CASSGVPGSGNTIYF
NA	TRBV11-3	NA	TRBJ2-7	TGTGCCAGCAGCTTATCTGGGCAGAACTACGAGCAGTACTTC	CASSLSGQNYEQYF
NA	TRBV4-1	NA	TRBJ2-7	TGCGCCAGCAGCCAAGAAAGGGCTAGCGCGTTCCACGAGCAGTACTTC	CASSQERASAFHEQYF
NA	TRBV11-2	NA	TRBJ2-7	TGTGCCAGCAGCCAGGACAACTACGAGCAGTACTTC	CASSQDNYEQYF
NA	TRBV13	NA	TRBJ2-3	TGTGCCAGCAGACTAAGACGGTCTAGCACAGATACGCAGTATTTT	CASRLRRSSTDTQYF
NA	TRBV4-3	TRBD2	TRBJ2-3	TGCGCCAGCAGCCAACGACTAGCGGGAGGGGGCACAGATACGCAGTATTTT	CASSQRLAGGGTDTQYF
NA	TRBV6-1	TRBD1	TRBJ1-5	TGTGCCAGTACAGGGGTTAATCAGCCCCAGCATTTT	CASTGVNQPQHF
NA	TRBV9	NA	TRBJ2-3	TGTGCCACCCAAGGACTGAACACAGATACGCAGTATTTT	CATQGLNTDTQYF
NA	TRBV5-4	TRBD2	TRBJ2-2	TGTGCCAGCAGCTTGTCCTTGGGACTAGCGTCCGGGGAGCTGTTTTTT	CASSLSLGLASGELFF
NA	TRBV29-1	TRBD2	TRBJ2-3	TGCAGCGTTGAAGGGGGGACTAGCGGGAGAACAGATACGCAGTATTTT	CSVEGGTSGRTDTQYF
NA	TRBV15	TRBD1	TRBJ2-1	TGTGCCACCAGCAGAGACGGACAGGGGGTACGACACGAGCAGTTCTTC	CATSRDGQGVRHEQFF
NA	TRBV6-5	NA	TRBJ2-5	TGTGCCAGCAGTCGGCCCGACAGCCAAGAGACCCAGTACTTC	CASSRPDSQETQYF
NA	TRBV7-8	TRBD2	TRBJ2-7	TGTGCCAGCAGCCCAGGGGTAGCGGGAGTTTACGAGCAGTACTTC	CASSPGVAGVYEQYF
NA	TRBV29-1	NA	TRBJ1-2	TGCAGCTCAGTTCAGGGTGACGGCTACACCTTC	CSSVQGDGYTF
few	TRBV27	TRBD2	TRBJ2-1	TGTGCCAGCACCTGGACCGGGACTAGCGGGACCGGTGAGCAGTTCTTC	CASTWTGTSGTGEQFF
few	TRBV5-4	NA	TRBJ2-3	TGTGCCATCCACCCAGGCGCGATCACAGATACGCAGTATTTT	CAIHPGAITDTQYF
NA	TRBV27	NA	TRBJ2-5	TGTGCCAGCAGCCCGGATAGGAGGGAGACCCAGTACTTC	CASSPDRRETQYF
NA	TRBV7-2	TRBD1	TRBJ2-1	TGTGCCAGCAGCTTAGAGAGGGGGCCTCACAATGAGCAGTTCTTC	CASSLERGPHNEQFF
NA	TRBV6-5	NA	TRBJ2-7	TGTGCCAGCAGTTACGGGGGCGGGGGCCATCTCTACGAGCAGTACTTC	CASSYGGGGHLYEQYF
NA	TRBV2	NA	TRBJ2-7	TGTGCCAGCACAGACAGTACCACGAGGAGCTCCTACGAGCAGTACTTC	CASTDSTTRSSYEQYF
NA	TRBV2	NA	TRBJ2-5	TGTGCCAGCAGTGAGGGAGTTTGGGAGACCCAGTACTTC	CASSEGVWETQYF
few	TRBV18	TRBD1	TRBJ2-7	TGTGCCAGCTCATTCGGGGACAGGGATGGCCACGAGCAGTACTTC	CASSFGDRDGHEQYF
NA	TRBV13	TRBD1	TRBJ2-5	TGTGCCAGCAGCTGGGGACAGGCCAACCAAGAGACCCAGTACTTC	CASSWGQANQETQYF
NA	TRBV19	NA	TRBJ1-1	TGTGCCAGTAGTCTGGGGAGATGGCCCGATATGAACACTGAAGCTTTCTTT	CASSLGRWPDMNTEAFF
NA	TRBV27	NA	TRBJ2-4	TGTGCCAGCAGCTTATCGGCTGGGAGCAAAAACATTCAGTACTTC	CASSLSAGSKNIQYF
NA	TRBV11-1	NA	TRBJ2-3	TGTGCCAGCAGCTTAGTGGCTTCAAGCACAGATACGCAGTATTTT	CASSLVASSTDTQYF
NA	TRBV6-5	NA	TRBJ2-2	TGTGCCAGCAGTTACTCACGAGAGGGAAACACCGGGGAGCTGTTTTTT	CASSYSREGNTGELFF
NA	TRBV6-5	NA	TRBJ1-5	TGTGCCAGCGGACATAATCAGCCCCAGCATTTT	CASGHNQPQHF
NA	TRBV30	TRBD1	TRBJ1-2	TGTGCCTGGAATCCGGGACAGGGGGCGGGGGGCTACACCTTC	CAWNPGQGAGGYTF
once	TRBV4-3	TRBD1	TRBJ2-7	TGCGCCAGCAGCCAAAATACAGGGGTCTCCTACGAGCAGTACTTC	CASSQNTGVSYEQYF
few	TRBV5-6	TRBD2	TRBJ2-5	TGTGCCAGCAGCCCGGCGGGGGGCGCGGAGACCCAGTACTTC	CASSPAGGAETQYF
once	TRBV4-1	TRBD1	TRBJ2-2	TGCGCCAGCAGCCACACAGGGGGTACGGGGGAGCTGTTTTTT	CASSHTGGTGELFF
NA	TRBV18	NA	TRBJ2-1	TGTGCCAGCTCACCACCACAACAGAGCTCCTACAATGAGCAGTTCTTC	CASSPPQQSSYNEQFF
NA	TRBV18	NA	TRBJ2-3	TGTGCCAGCTCACCGCGTAGAGTCGGCACAGATACGCAGTATTTT	CASSPRRVGTDTQYF
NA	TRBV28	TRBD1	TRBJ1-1	TGTGCCAGCAGTTTATCCCGACAGGGAGAAGCTTTCTTT	CASSLSRQGEAFF
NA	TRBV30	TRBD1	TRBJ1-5	TGTGCCTGGAGTGAACAGGGGGCATTAAGTCAGCCCCAGCATTTT	CAWSEQGALSQPQHF
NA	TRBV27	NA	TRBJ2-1	TGTGCCAGCAGTTTATCTGCTGGGACACTTTTCTTC	CASSLSAGTLFF
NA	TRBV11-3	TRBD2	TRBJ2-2	TGTGCCAGCAGCTACGGGACTACGAACACCGGGGAGCTGTTTTTT	CASSYGTTNTGELFF
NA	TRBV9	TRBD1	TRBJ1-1	TGTGCCAGCAGCCCCCGGGGACTAGGGGGCGGGGGAGCTTTCTTT	CASSPRGLGGGGAFF
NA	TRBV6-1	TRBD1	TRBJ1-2	TGTGCCAGCATCACAGGGGGGCGTGACTATGGCTACACCTTC	CASITGGRDYGYTF
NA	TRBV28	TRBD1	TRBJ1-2	TGTGCCAGCAGTTCCCCCTCACAGGGGGCGGGGGGCTACACCTTC	CASSSPSQGAGGYTF
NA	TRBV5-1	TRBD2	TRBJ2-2	TGCGCCAGCAGCCCAACAGCGGGAGTTGGCACCGGGGAGCTGTTTTTT	CASSPTAGVGTGELFF
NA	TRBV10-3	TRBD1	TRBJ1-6	TGTGCCATCAGGGCAGGGGGTTCACCCCTCCACTTT	CAIRAGGSPLHF
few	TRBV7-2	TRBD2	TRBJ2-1	TGTGCCAGCAGCTTGGCTGAGCGGGGGGCCAGATACAATGAGCAGTTCTTC	CASSLAERGARYNEQFF
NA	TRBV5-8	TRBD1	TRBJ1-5	TGTGCCAGCAGCCAGGACAGGGCTCAGCCCCAGCATTTT	CASSQDRAQPQHF
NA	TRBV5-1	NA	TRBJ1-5	TGCGCCAGCAGCCCCTCTGAGGGTCTCAATCAGCCCCAGCATTTT	CASSPSEGLNQPQHF